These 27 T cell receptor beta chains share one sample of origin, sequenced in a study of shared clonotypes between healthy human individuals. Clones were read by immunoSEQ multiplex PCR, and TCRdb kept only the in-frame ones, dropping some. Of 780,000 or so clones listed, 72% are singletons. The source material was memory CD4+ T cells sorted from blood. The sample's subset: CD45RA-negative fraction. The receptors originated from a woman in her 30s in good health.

The DNA for the CDR3 is TGTGCCAGCAGCGGCTGGACAGTCTCTGGAAACACCATATATTTT. Translation: CASSGWTVSGNTIYF. This rearrangement joins TRBV2 to TRBJ1-3, with a possible D match to TRBD1 (6 bases). This CDR3 is 15 amino acids long. The V and J ends lost 6 bases and 0 bases respectively, with 12 bases between them. Germline CDR1 SNHLY, CDR2 FYNNEI.

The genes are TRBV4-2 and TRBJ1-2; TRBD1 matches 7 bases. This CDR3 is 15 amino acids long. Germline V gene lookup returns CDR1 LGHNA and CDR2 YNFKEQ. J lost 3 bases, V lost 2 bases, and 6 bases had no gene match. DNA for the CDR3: TGTGCCAGCAGCCAATCCGGGACAGCAGACTATGGCTACACCTTC. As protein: CASSQSGTADYGYTF.

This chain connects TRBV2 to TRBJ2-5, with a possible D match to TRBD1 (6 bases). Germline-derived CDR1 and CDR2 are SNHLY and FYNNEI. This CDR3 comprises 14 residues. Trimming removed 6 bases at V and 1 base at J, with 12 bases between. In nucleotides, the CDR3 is TGTGCCAGCAGCCGAGGGACAATCCAAGAGACCCAGTACTTC. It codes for CASSRGTIQETQYF.

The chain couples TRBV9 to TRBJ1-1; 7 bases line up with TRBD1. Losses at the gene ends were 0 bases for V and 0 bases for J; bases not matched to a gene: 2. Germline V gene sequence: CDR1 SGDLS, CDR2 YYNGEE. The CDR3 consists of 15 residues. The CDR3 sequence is CASSVDGQVNTEAFF. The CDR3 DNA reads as TGTGCCAGCAGCGTAGATGGACAGGTGAACACTGAAGCTTTCTTT.

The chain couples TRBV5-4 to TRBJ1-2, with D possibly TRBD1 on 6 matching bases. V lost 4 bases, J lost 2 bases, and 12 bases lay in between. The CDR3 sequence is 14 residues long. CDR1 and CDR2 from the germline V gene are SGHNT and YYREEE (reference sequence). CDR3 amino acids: CASSQLTGNYGYTF. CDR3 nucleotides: TGTGCCAGCAGCCAACTAACAGGGAACTATGGCTACACCTTC.

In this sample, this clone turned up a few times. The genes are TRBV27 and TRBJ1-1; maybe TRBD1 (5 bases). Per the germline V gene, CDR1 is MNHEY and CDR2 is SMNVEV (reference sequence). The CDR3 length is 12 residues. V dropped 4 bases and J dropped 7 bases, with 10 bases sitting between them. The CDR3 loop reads CASSSRVSEAFF. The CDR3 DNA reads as TGTGCCAGCAGTTCCAGGGTTAGTGAAGCTTTCTTT.

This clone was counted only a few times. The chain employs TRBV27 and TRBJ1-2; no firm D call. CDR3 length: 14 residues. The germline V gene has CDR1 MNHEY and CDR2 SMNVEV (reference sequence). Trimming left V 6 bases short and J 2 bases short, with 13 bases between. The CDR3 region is CASRKKDGNYGYTF. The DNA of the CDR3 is TGTGCCAGCAGGAAAAAGGACGGAAACTATGGCTACACCTTC.

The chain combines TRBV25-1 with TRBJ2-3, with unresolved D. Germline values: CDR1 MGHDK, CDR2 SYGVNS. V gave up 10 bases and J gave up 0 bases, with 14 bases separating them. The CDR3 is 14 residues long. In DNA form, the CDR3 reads TGTGCCACCCACACATCCACTAGCACAGATACGCAGTATTTT. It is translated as CATHTSTSTDTQYF.

The CDR3 sequence: CAISESGGGLETQYF. CDR3 bases: TGTGCCATCAGTGAGTCGGGAGGGGGCTTGGAGACCCAGTACTTC. The V gene is TRBV10-3, the J gene TRBJ2-5; TRBD1 or TRBD2 may be the D gene (7 bases each). V was cut by 0 bases and J by 5 bases, with 13 bases left in between. Germline CDR1 is ENHRY and CDR2 is SYGVKD. CDR3 size: 15 residues.

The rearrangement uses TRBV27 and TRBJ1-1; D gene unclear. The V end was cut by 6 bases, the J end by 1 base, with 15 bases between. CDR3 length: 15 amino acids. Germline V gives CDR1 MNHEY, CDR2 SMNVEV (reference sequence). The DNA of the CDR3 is TGTGCCAGCAGACCGGCAGAGATTCGGAACACTGAAGCTTTCTTT. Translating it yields CASRPAEIRNTEAFF.

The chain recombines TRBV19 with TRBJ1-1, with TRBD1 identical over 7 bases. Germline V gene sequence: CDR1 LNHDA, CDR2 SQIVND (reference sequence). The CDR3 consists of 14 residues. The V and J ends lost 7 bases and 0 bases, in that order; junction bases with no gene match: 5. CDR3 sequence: CASTYTGVNTEAFF. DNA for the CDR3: TGTGCCAGTACCTATACAGGGGTGAACACTGAAGCTTTCTTT.

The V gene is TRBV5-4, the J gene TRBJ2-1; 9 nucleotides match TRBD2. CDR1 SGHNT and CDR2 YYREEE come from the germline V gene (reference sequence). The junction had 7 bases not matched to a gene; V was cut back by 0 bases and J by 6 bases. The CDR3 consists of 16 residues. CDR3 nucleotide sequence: TGTGCCAGCAGCTTGGGGTCTAGCGGGATCAGCAATGAGCAGTTCTTC. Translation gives CASSLGSSGISNEQFF.

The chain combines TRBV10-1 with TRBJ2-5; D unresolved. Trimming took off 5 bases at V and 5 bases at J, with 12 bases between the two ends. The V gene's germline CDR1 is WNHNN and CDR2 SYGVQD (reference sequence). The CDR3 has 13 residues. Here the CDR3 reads CASSLTVLETQYF. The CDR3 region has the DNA TGCGCCAGCAGTCTGACGGTTTTGGAGACCCAGTACTTC.

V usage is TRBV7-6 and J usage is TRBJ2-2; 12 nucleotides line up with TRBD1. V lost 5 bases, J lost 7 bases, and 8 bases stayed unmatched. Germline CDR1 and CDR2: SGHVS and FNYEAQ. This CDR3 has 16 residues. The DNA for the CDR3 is TGTGCCAGCAGCCCTGGGGGGACAGGGGGCCTCGGGGAGCTGTTTTTT. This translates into CASSPGGTGGLGELFF.

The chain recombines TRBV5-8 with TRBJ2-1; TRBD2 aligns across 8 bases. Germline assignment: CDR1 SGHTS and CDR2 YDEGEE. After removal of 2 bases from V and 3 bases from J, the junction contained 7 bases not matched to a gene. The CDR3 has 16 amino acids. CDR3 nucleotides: TGTGCCAGCAGCTTAGGAACTAGCGGAAACTACAATGAGCAGTTCTTC. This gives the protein CASSLGTSGNYNEQFF.

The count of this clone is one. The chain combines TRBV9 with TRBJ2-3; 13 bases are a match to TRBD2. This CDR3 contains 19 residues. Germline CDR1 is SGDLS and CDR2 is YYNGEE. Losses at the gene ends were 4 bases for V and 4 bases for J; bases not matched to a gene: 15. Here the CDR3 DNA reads TGTGCCAGCAGCCCAAGGGCGGGGACTAGCGGGAATGTTGCAGATACGCAGTATTTT. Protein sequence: CASSPRAGTSGNVADTQYF.

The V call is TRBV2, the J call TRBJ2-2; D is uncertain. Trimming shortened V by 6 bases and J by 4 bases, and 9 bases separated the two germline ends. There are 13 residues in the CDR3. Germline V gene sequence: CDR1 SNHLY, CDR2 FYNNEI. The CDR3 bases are TGTGCCAGCAGCCCACAGCTCACCGGGGAGCTGTTTTTT. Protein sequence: CASSPQLTGELFF. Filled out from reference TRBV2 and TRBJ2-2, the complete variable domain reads EPEVTQTPSHQVTQMGQEVILRCVPISNHLYFYWYRQILGQKVEFLVSFYNNEISEKSEIFDDQFSVERPDGSNFTLKIRSTKLEDSAMYFCASSPQLTGELFFGEGSRLTVL.

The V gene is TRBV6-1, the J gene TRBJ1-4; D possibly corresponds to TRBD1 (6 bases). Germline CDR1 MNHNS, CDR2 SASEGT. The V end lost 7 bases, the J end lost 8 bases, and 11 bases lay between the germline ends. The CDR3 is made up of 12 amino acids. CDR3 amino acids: CASTGQSEKLFF. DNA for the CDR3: TGTGCCAGCACCGGACAGTCGGAAAAACTGTTTTTT.

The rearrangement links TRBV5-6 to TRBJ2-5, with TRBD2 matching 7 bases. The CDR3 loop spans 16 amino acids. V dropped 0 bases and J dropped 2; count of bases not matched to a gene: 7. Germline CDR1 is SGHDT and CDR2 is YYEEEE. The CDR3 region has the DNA TGTGCCAGCAGCTTGGCGCTAGCGGCACTACAAGAGACCCAGTACTTC. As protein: CASSLALAALQETQYF.

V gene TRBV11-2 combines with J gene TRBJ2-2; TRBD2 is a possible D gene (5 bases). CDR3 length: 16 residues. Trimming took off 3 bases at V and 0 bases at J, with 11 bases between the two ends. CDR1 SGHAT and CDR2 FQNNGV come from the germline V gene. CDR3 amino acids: CASSFSAEPNTGELFF. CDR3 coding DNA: TGTGCCAGCAGCTTCTCAGCGGAGCCGAACACCGGGGAGCTGTTTTTT.

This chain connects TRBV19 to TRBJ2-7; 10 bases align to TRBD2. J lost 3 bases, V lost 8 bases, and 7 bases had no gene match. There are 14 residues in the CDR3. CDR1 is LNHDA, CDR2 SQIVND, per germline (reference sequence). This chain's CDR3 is CASQSGTSVYEQYF. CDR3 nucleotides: TGTGCCAGTCAAAGCGGGACTAGCGTCTACGAGCAGTACTTC.

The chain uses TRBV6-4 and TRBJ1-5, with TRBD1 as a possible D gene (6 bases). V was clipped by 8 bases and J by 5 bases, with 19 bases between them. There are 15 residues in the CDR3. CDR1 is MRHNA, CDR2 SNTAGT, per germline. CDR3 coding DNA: TGTGCCAGCGGGCCCCCGGGGGGCCCCCATCAGCCCCAGCATTTT. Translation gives CASGPPGGPHQPQHF.

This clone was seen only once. The CDR3 loop is CASSLNSPLNEKLFF. CDR3 nucleotide sequence: TGCGCCAGCAGCTTGAACAGCCCGTTAAATGAAAAACTGTTTTTT. V and J are TRBV5-1 and TRBJ1-4; no reliable D call. Germline CDR1 reads SGHRS; CDR2 reads YFSETQ. V gave up 1 base and J gave up 5 bases, with 12 bases separating them. This CDR3 contains 15 residues.

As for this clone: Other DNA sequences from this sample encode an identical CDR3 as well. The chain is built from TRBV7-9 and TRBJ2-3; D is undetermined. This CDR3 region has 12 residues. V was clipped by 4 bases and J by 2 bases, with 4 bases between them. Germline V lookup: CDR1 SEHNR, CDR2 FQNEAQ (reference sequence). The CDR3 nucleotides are TGTGCCAGCAGCTCAAACACAGATACGCAGTATTTT. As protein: CASSSNTDTQYF.

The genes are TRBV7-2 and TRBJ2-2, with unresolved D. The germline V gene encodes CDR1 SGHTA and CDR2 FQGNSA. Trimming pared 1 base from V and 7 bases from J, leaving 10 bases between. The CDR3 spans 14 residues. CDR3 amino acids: CASSLGQAIGELFF. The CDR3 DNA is TGTGCCAGCAGCTTAGGGCAGGCGATCGGGGAGCTGTTTTTT. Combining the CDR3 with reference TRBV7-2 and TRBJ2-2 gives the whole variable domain GAGVSQSPSNKVTEKGKDVELRCDPISGHTALYWYRQSLGQGLEFLIYFQGNSAPDKSGLPSDRFSAERTGGSVSTLTIQRTQQEDSAVYLCASSLGQAIGELFFGEGSRLTVL.

The chain's CDR3 is CASSLDGGRLHEQYF. The CDR3 nucleotides read TGTGCCAGCAGCTTGGACGGGGGGCGTCTACACGAGCAGTACTTC. The chain carries TRBV5-4 and TRBJ2-7; TRBD2 is a possible D gene (7 bases). V was clipped by 0 bases and J by 5 bases, with 15 bases between them. The CDR3 is 15 amino acids. The V gene's germline CDR1 is SGHNT and CDR2 YYREEE (reference sequence).

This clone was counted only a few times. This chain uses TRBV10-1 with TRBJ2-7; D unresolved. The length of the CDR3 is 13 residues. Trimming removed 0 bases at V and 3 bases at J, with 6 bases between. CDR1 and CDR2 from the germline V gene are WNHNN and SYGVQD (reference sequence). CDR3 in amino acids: CASSESGVYEQYF. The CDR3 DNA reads TGCGCCAGCAGTGAGTCTGGGGTCTACGAGCAGTACTTC.